The entry below gives a single T cell receptor (beta chain) sequence along with its context. Its antigen is currently not known. Base-call qualities are not available, and no considerably larger clone is one nucleotide away. The label giving this sample's treatment or condition can be read as: in vitro stimulation with specific CMV peptide epitopes to enrich CMV-specific T cells. V drops 5 bases and J drops 6 bases, leaving 8 bases in between. CDR1 and CDR2 (MDHEN, SYDVKM) derive from the germline V gene. The CDR3 contains 12 residues, cysteine and phenylalanine counted. Just the 36-base CDR3 DNA is kept, in frame starting at base 1. This entry is derived from a study of T cell repertoires in cytomegalovirus infection (dated by TCRdb to 2018 to 2020). Looking at the study overall: The peptide stimulations were aimed at well-studied HLA-B-restricted epitopes as well as recently identified HLA-C-restricted CMV epitopes, whose presentation resists viral immunomodulation. Donor HLA type was relevant to the analysis, because carriage of CMV infection together with the matching HLA type was indicated by public TCR beta signatures.

Instrument on record: Illumina HiSeq 1500. The public reads were quality trimmed at Q25 with fastp and then assembled into clones with MiXCR by TCRdb, keeping productive beta chains. A single entry per CDR3 protein holds the most common genes and DNA from its merged rows. A total of roughly 170,000 distinct CDR3 sequences appear in this sample, about 22% of them only once. 20% to 30% of the sample is taken by the ten largest. The study at large found these results: The ex vivo response was dominated by HLA-C-restricted CMV-specific TCR beta clonotypes, which also provided the single most frequent clonotype in two of eight donors. Cumulative frequency of public TCR beta family members discriminated carriers of CMV infection plus the relevant HLA type in this cohort and an independent approximately 350-donor cohort.

Sequenced here: CD8+ T cells from cultured PBMCs, sampled from culture after CMV antigen stimulation. The chain uses TRBV28 and TRBJ1-5, with the D gene uncertain. This sequence originates from a human donor in good health (CMV status not recorded). Some clones in this sample may be carry-over from other donors' samples. The CDR3 sequence is CASSTRGQPQHF. The bases read TGTGCCAGCAGTACTCGGGGTCAGCCCCAGCATTTT.